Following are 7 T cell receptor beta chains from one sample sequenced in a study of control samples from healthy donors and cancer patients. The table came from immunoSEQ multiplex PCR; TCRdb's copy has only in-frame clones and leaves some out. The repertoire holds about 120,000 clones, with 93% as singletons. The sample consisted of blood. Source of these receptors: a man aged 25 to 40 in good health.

Written as DNA, the CDR3 is TGTGCCAGCAGCTTGACGATCGAAGGTGAAGCTTTCTTT. Protein product: CASSLTIEGEAFF. The V call is TRBV7-6, the J call TRBJ1-1; D call uncertain. CDR3 length equals 13 residues. V was pared by 3 bases and J by 7 bases, with 12 bases between. CDR1 SGHVS and CDR2 FNYEAQ come from the germline V gene. Full variable domain (remainder filled in from reference TRBV7-6 and TRBJ1-1): GAGVSQSPRYKVTKRGQDVALRCDPISGHVSLYWYRQALGQGPEFLTYFNYEAQQDKSGLPNDRFSAERPEGSISTLTIQRTEQRDSAMYRCASSLTIEGEAFFGQGTRLTVV.

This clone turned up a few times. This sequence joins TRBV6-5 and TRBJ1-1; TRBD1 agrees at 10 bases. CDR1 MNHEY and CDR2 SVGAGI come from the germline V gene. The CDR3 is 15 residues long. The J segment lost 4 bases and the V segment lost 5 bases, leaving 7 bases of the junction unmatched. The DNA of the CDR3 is TGTGCCAGCAGTATTCGCTGGACAGGGGGCACTGAAGCTTTCTTT. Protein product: CASSIRWTGGTEAFF.

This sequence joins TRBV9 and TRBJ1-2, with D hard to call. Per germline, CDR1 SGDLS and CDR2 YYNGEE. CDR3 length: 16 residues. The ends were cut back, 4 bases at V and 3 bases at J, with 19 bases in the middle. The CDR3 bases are TGTGCCAGCAGCCCCACGGGTATAAGGGAAGACTATGGCTACACCTTC. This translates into CASSPTGIREDYGYTF.

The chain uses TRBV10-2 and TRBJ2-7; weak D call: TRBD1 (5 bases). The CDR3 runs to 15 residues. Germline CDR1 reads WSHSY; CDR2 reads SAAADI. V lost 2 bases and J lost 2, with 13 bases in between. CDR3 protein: CASSETHQGTYEQYV. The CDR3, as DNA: TGCGCCAGCAGTGAGACCCATCAGGGTACCTACGAGCAGTACGTC.

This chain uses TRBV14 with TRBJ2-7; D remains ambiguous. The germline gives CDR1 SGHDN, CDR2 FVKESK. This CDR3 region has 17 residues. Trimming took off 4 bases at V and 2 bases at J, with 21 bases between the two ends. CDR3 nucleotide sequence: TGTGCCAGCAGCCCAATCCTTCGCCACCAGTCCACCTACGAGCAGTACTTC. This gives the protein CASSPILRHQSTYEQYF. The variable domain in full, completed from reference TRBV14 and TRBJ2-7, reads EAGVTQFPSHSVIEKGQTVTLRCDPISGHDNLYWYRRVMGKEIKFLLHFVKESKQDESGMPNNRFLAERTGGTYSTLKVQPAELEDSGVYFCASSPILRHQSTYEQYFGPGTRLTVT.

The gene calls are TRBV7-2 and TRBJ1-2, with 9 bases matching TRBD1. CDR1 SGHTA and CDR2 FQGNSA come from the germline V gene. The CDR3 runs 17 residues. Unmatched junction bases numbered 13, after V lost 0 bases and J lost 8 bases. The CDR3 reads CASSLARGTGSPRGYTF. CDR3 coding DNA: TGTGCCAGCAGCTTAGCGCGTGGGACAGGGTCCCCTAGGGGCTACACCTTC.

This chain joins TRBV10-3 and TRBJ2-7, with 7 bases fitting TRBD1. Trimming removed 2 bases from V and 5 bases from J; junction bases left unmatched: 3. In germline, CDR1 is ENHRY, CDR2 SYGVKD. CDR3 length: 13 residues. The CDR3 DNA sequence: TGTGCCATCAGTGAGACAGGGGACGACGAGCAGTACTTC. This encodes CAISETGDDEQYF.